These 19 T cell receptor beta chains originate from one sample sequenced in a study of shared clonotypes between healthy human individuals (dated by TCRdb to the early 2020s). Library preparation was by the immunoSEQ multiplex PCR assay. TCRdb limited this immuneACCESS table to in-frame rearrangements with V and J called. A share of clones is missing; checked studies link under half to unresolved V genes, and the rest is unexplained. This sample has approximately 1.1 million clones in its table, and approximately 80% of those were observed once. The ten largest clones represent more than 0.5% of the sample. The sequenced material came from memory CD4+ T cells from PBMCs. Read against the paper, the sample's cell subset or site label means: CD45RA-negative fraction. The receptors here all came from a man between 18 and 35 years old in good health. Some clones in this sample may be carry-over from other donors' samples.

The J gene is TRBJ2-1, the V gene TRBV5-4; D gene ambiguous. With 0 bases removed from V and 10 bases from J, the gap between germline ends came to 11 bases. CDR1 and CDR2 from the germline V gene are SGHNT and YYREEE (reference sequence). The CDR3 runs to 13 residues. CDR3 loop: CASSLESPGEQFF. For the CDR3, the DNA is TGTGCCAGCAGCTTGGAATCCCCAGGAGAGCAGTTCTTC.

The chain has TRBV28 and TRBJ2-3, with 8 bases fitting TRBD2. Germline assignment: CDR1 MDHEN and CDR2 SYDVKM. V shed 6 bases, J shed 1 base, and the junction held 12 bases outside the gene matches. The CDR3 is made up of 17 amino acids. The CDR3 region has the DNA TGTGCCAGCAGCGAGCCGGGGGGGCGTAGTGGCACAGATACGCAGTATTTT. It codes for CASSEPGGRSGTDTQYF.

The V gene is TRBV7-9, the J gene TRBJ2-5; TRBD2 matches 13 bases. Losses at the gene ends were 5 bases for V and 2 bases for J; bases not matched to a gene: 2. Germline V CDR1 and CDR2: SEHNR, FQNEAQ (reference sequence). CDR3 length equals 15 residues. The CDR3, as DNA: TGTGCCAGCAGCCCGGGACTAGCGGGACAAGAGACCCAGTACTTC. Translation gives CASSPGLAGQETQYF.

This clone was seen just once. This sequence joins TRBV28 and TRBJ1-5; D might be TRBD1 (6 bases). The germline V and J ends were trimmed by 5 bases and 2 bases, with 13 bases remaining between them. CDR3 size: 15 residues. In germline, CDR1 is MDHEN, CDR2 SYDVKM. The CDR3 DNA follows: TGTGCCAGCAGTAAAGTTCACAGGGGCAATCAGCCCCAGCATTTT. Amino acids: CASSKVHRGNQPQHF. Full variable domain (missing parts from reference TRBV28 and TRBJ1-5): DVKVTQSSRYLVKRTGEKVFLECVQDMDHENMFWYRQDPGLGLRLIYFSYDVKMKEKGDIPEGYSVSREKKERFSLILESASTNQTSMYLCASSKVHRGNQPQHFGDGTRLSIL.

The V gene is TRBV10-2, the J gene TRBJ1-2, with a tentative D call TRBD1 (5 bases). V shed 4 bases and J shed 8 bases, with 11 bases lying between them. Germline assignment: CDR1 WSHSY and CDR2 SAAADI. The CDR3 has 12 amino acids. CDR3 protein: CASSGSGNGYTF. CDR3 nucleotides: TGCGCCAGCAGTGGGTCAGGGAACGGCTACACCTTC.

The chain is built from TRBV6-6 and TRBJ1-5; D is unresolved. The CDR3 covers 13 residues. Trimming pared 7 bases from V and 5 bases from J, leaving 12 bases between. Per germline, CDR1 MNHNY and CDR2 SVGAGI (reference sequence). For the CDR3, the DNA is TGTGCCAGCACCTCTGGACTGGATCAGCCCCAGCATTTT. It translates to CASTSGLDQPQHF.

A few counts support this clone. This sequence joins TRBV6-6 and TRBJ1-4; D unclear. V shed 3 bases and J shed 8 bases, with 10 bases lying between them. The V gene's germline CDR1 is MNHNY and CDR2 SVGAGI (reference sequence). This CDR3 region has 13 residues. CDR3 nucleotide sequence: TGTGCCAGCAGTTATGCGGATGGGGAAAAACTGTTTTTT. Translating it yields CASSYADGEKLFF.

This clone was seen more than once but under ten times. This chain links TRBV2 with TRBJ2-7; the D gene is possibly TRBD1 (5 bases). The germline CDR1 and CDR2 sequences are SNHLY and FYNNEI. Between the trimmed V and J ends, which lost 7 bases and 5 bases, there was a span of 9 bases. This CDR3 has 11 amino acids. The CDR3 is CASKGFDEQYF. In DNA, the CDR3 is TGTGCCAGCAAGGGGTTCGACGAGCAGTACTTC.

The chain joins TRBV7-3 to TRBJ2-7, with D uncertain. In germline, CDR1 is SGHTA, CDR2 FQGTGA. Trimming left V 5 bases short and J 8 bases short, with 16 bases between. The CDR3 consists of 13 residues. The CDR3, as DNA: TGTGCCAGCAGCAGGACCCCCTGGGATAAGCAGTACTTC. Translating it yields CASSRTPWDKQYF.

The CDR3 region has the DNA TGTGCCAGCAGCTTGATGAGGGGCCCCTACGAGCAGTACTTC. Amino acid sequence: CASSLMRGPYEQYF. The J gene is TRBJ2-7, the V gene TRBV7-9; D is possibly TRBD1 or TRBD2 (5 bases each). CDR1 and CDR2 (germline): SEHNR, FQNEAQ (reference sequence). The CDR3 is made up of 14 amino acids. Between the trimmed V and J ends, which lost 3 bases and 2 bases, there was a span of 11 bases.

The rearrangement uses TRBV5-6 and TRBJ1-2; D is perhaps TRBD1 (6 bases). In germline, CDR1 is SGHDT, CDR2 YYEEEE. This CDR3 region has 15 residues. V lost 2 bases, J lost 0 bases, and 11 bases lay in between. CDR3 in amino acids: CASSFRGASNYGYTF. CDR3 nucleotide sequence: TGTGCCAGCAGCTTCCGGGGGGCGTCTAACTATGGCTACACCTTC.

This chain connects TRBV28 to TRBJ2-3; a possible D gene is TRBD1 (6 bases). CDR1 and CDR2 from the germline V gene are MDHEN and SYDVKM. The CDR3 consists of 17 residues. V gave up 5 bases and J gave up 2 bases, with 20 bases separating them. The CDR3 coding sequence is TGTGCCAGCAGTAAACTTCAGGGGTTACCATACACAGATACGCAGTATTTT. This gives the protein CASSKLQGLPYTDTQYF.

This clone was counted once. The chain has TRBV28 and TRBJ2-1; D unresolved. This CDR3 has 11 amino acids. CDR1 and CDR2 (germline): MDHEN, SYDVKM. The V and J ends lost 6 bases and 8 bases respectively, with 8 bases between them. The CDR3 DNA reads as TGTGCCAGCAGGGGCCGGGATGAGCAGTTCTTC. Protein sequence: CASRGRDEQFF.

The chain combines TRBV5-4 with TRBJ1-1, with D maybe TRBD1 (6 bases). CDR3 length: 14 amino acids. Trimming took off 4 bases at V and 4 bases at J, with 14 bases between the two ends. Per the germline V gene, CDR1 is SGHNT and CDR2 is YYREEE (reference sequence). Written as DNA, the CDR3 is TGTGCCAGCAGCCCGATTGAGGGGGGCACTGAAGCTTTCTTT. Amino acids: CASSPIEGGTEAFF.

Worth noting for this clone: Possible read error: a much larger clone is one base away. The chain carries TRBV5-6 and TRBJ1-2, with a possible D match to TRBD1 (5 bases). Germline CDR1 SGHDT, CDR2 YYEEEE. The ends were cut back, 3 bases at V and 3 bases at J, with 6 bases in the middle. The CDR3 length is 12 residues. CDR3 sequence reads: CASSSQDYGYTF. In DNA, the CDR3 is TGTGCCAGCAGCTCACAGGACTATGGCTACACCTTC.

The chain combines TRBV30 with TRBJ2-2, with D uncertain. V dropped 3 bases and J dropped 2 bases, with 7 bases sitting between them. This CDR3 has 13 amino acids. Germline loops: CDR1 GTSNPN, CDR2 SVGIG (reference sequence). As DNA, the CDR3 is TGTGCCTGGAGGAGGTCTAACACCGGGGAGCTGTTTTTT. It codes for CAWRRSNTGELFF.

The rearrangement uses TRBV11-2 and TRBJ2-2; D is possibly TRBD1 (5 bases). The CDR3 consists of 17 residues. With 2 bases removed from V and 5 bases from J, the gap between germline ends came to 18 bases. Germline V gives CDR1 SGHAT, CDR2 FQNNGV. The CDR3 loop is CASSLSLLLGRTGELFF. Written as DNA, the CDR3 is TGTGCCAGCAGCTTATCCCTACTATTGGGGCGTACCGGGGAGCTGTTTTTT.

This chain links TRBV9 with TRBJ2-5; D possibly corresponds to TRBD2 (6 bases). V was trimmed by 2 bases and J by 3 bases, leaving 8 bases between them. The CDR3 contains 13 residues. Germline assignment: CDR1 SGDLS and CDR2 YYNGEE. CDR3 region: CASSVRLEETQYF. CDR3 coding DNA: TGTGCCAGCAGCGTCCGACTAGAAGAGACCCAGTACTTC.

This rearrangement joins TRBV6-6 to TRBJ1-5; D unclear. The CDR3 consists of 15 residues. Germline V gene data show CDR1 as MNHNY and CDR2 as SVGAGI (reference sequence). V was clipped by 5 bases and J by 2 bases, with 13 bases between them. The CDR3 spells CASSAVSWGNQPQHF. In nucleotides, the CDR3 is TGTGCCAGCAGTGCCGTCTCCTGGGGCAATCAGCCCCAGCATTTT.